This T cell receptor (beta chain) was obtained from a study of blood T cell repertoires in COVID-19. About the research overall: Italy, Spain and the United States were the sources of the convalescent and acute COVID-19 samples. Sample material is recorded as cDNA or gDNA derived from T cells, B-cell-depleted T cells, or PBMCs.

The CDR3 consists of 13 residues. V was clipped by 6 bases and J by 4 bases; unmatched bases: 4. Germline CDR1 and CDR2: SQVTM and ANQGSEA. In the authors' workflow: Reference gene primer amplification in the assay estimated nucleated cell counts. Produced via immunoSEQ multiplex PCR; TCRdb's table is partial and in-frame only. The D gene and trimming were derived from the DNA, and the V and J assignments and clone size from that table. The sample gives 120,000 to 150,000 clones, 60% to 80% of which show up once; under 10% is in the top ten. The sample comprised peripheral blood. This clonotype was obtained from a man in his forties or fifties with active or convalescent COVID-19. The chain uses TRBV29-1 and TRBJ1-1, with 11 bases that match TRBD1. CDR3 loop: CSVGQGASTEAFF. CDR3 bases: TGCAGCGTAGGACAGGGGGCGAGCACTGAAGCTTTCTTT.